The clone carrying this TCR beta chain was picked up many times. Both TCRalpha and TCRbeta chains were reverse transcribed with V-gene-specific primers. With a constant-region primer and a V-primer adapter, TCRs were subjected to around 20 PCR cycles of amplification. TCRdb reprocessed the reads with MiXCR, giving one entry per CDR3 protein. Among tens of thousands of distinct CDR3 sequences listed, under 10% were seen once. The germline gives CDR1 MNHEY, CDR2 SMNVEV (reference sequence). CDR3 size: 16 residues. V shed 4 bases, J shed 7 bases, and the junction held 11 bases outside the gene matches. This sample is drawn from a study of low-dose radiotherapy and immunotherapy resistance in tumors. Overall study: Intravenous cyclophosphamide at 200 mg/m2 preceded radiation and immunotherapy by one day, every two weeks.

Time point defined: before trial treatment. Along with nivolumab and ipilimumab, donors received aspirin, low-dose cyclophosphamide and low-dose radiotherapy. The sequencing used PBMCs, collected before treatment. The chain has TRBV27 and TRBJ2-1; 9 bases line up with TRBD2. This clonotype originated in a male donor with prostate cancer. CDR3 sequence (DNA): TGTGCCAGCAGTTCCGCCTTAGCGGGAGCGCGGAATGAGCAGTTCTTC. This encodes CASSSALAGARNEQFF.